The present T cell receptor beta chain was sequenced within a study of T cell changes during pregnancy in multiple sclerosis. The protocol was immunoSEQ multiplex PCR, while the TCRdb copy is restricted to in-frame clones and leaves out a portion. The repertoire holds 30,000 to 40,000 clones, over 75% seen once, with about 5.8% in the top ten. The CDR3 runs 16 residues. V trimming: 0 bases; J trimming: 3 bases; junction bases outside the gene matches: 4. CDR1 and CDR2 from the germline V gene are MNHEY and SMNVEV (reference sequence). This clone was found once. The receptor's source is a female donor with multiple sclerosis, enrolled in a pregnancy study. This chain links TRBV27 with TRBJ2-7; 11 bases are a match to TRBD2. The sequencing used CD8+ T cells from peripheral blood mononuclear cells, collected in the second trimester of pregnancy. DNA of the CDR3: TGTGCCAGCAGTTTATCCGCTAGCGGGAGGATCTACGAGCAGTACTTC. Its protein is CASSLSASGRIYEQYF.